The rows below give T cell receptor beta chains drawn from one sample of a study of shared clonotypes between healthy human individuals. The repertoire was sequenced with immunoSEQ multiplex PCR; TCRdb's copy has only in-frame clones and lacks some. The profile shows some 2,500,000 clones, over 85% of them singletons. The source material was naive CD4+ T cells from PBMCs. All receptors come from a man between 18 and 35 years old in good health. Some clones in this sample may be carry-over from other donors' samples. CDR3s include the opening cysteine and the closing phenylalanine or tryptophan. A D gene is named only where the DNA matches it firmly. Size is omitted from some rows. Given values are once, few, many or a class for expanded clones.

clone size,V gene,J gene,D gene,CDR3 DNA,CDR3 protein
.,TRBV7-8,TRBJ2-3,TRBD2,TGTGCCAGCAGCTCCGACGTGCCTGGACGACTAGCGGGAGAATTTACGCAGTATTTT,CASSSDVPGRLAGEFTQYF
.,TRBV20-1,TRBJ1-3,.,TGCAGTGCTAGATTTGTAGGTAGCATATATTTT,CSARFVGSIYF
once,TRBV28,TRBJ1-3,.,TGTGCCAGCACGGCCGTCAGGGACGGAAACACCATATATTTT,CASTAVRDGNTIYF
.,TRBV7-2,TRBJ2-3,TRBD2,TGTGCCAGCAGCTTAGCGTCCGGCGCGGGGGGCGATACGCAGTATTTT,CASSLASGAGGDTQYF
few,TRBV19,TRBJ1-1,.,TGTGCCATTTTTACAGCCATGAACACTGAAGCTTTCTTT,CAIFTAMNTEAFF
.,TRBV5-1,TRBJ2-7,.,TGCGCCAGCAGCCAGGTAGGGTCCTACGAGCAGTACTTC,CASSQVGSYEQYF
few,TRBV30,TRBJ1-1,TRBD1,TGTGCCCGCACAGGGGGCACGAACACTGAAGCTTTCTTT,CARTGGTNTEAFF
.,TRBV7-9,TRBJ2-1,.,TGTGCCAGCAGCATTCCCGTAGGAGGTTCCTACAATGAGCAGTTCTTC,CASSIPVGGSYNEQFF
.,TRBV6-1,TRBJ2-7,TRBD1,TGTGCCATCAGTGTACTTCCCGGGACAGGGGGCTCCTACGAGCAGTACTTC,CAISVLPGTGGSYEQYF
.,TRBV7-9,TRBJ2-4,.,TGTGCCAGCAGCTCGACAGGTGGCATTCAGTACTTC,CASSSTGGIQYF
.,TRBV28,TRBJ2-3,TRBD1,TGTGCCAGCAGATCAGGGGGCTTGAGAGTTGATACGCAGTATTTT,CASRSGGLRVDTQYF
.,TRBV28,TRBJ1-2,TRBD1,TGTGCCAGCAGACTCCCGGGACAGGGGTTCTATGGCTACACCTTC,CASRLPGQGFYGYTF
once,TRBV7-3,TRBJ2-1,TRBD2,TGTGCCAGCAGCTTAGTTGCGGGAGGACCCTTGGATGAGCAGTTCTTC,CASSLVAGGPLDEQFF
.,TRBV6-1,TRBJ1-4,.,TGTGCCAGCACCCTGGTCGGGGGCTCTAATGAAAAACTGTTTTTT,CASTLVGGSNEKLFF
.,TRBV7-8,TRBJ2-1,TRBD1,TGTGCCAGCAGCCTCCCCTGGGACAGGCGATCAAGCTCCTACAATGAGCAGTTCTTC,CASSLPWDRRSSSYNEQFF
.,TRBV19,TRBJ2-1,.,TGTGCCAGTAATGGCGGGGCTTACTACAATGAGCAGTTCTTC,CASNGGAYYNEQFF
.,TRBV7-3,TRBJ1-2,.,TGTGCCAGCAGCCTCGGGCCAGGGATTTATGGCTACACCTTC,CASSLGPGIYGYTF
.,TRBV27,TRBJ2-3,TRBD1,TGTGCCAGCAGATTACAGGGGAGAGGAATTGTCGGCACAGATACGCAGTATTTT,CASRLQGRGIVGTDTQYF
.,TRBV2,TRBJ1-2,TRBD1,TGTGCCAGCAGAGAGACAGGGTTTTATGGCTACACCTTC,CASRETGFYGYTF
.,TRBV2,TRBJ2-7,TRBD1,TGTGCCAGCAGTGAGGGGACAGAACAGGACGAGCAGTACTTC,CASSEGTEQDEQYF
.,TRBV2,TRBJ2-3,.,TGTGCCAGCAGTAGGGACCGTAGAACCGATACGCAGTATTTT,CASSRDRRTDTQYF
.,TRBV11-2,TRBJ2-5,.,TGTGCCAGCAGCTCGCACTCTGTTATGGAGACCCAGTACTTC,CASSSHSVMETQYF
.,TRBV7-3,TRBJ2-5,.,TGTGCCAGCAGCCTCGGCCCATCGGCGGGACAAGAGACCCAGTACTTC,CASSLGPSAGQETQYF
.,TRBV6-6,TRBJ2-3,.,TGTGCCAGCAGTTACGGGCTAGGGGCAGATACGCAGTATTTT,CASSYGLGADTQYF
few,TRBV28,TRBJ1-1,.,TGTGCCAGCGCCTCTTCGACTGAAGCTTTCTTT,CASASSTEAFF